This paragraph reports one TCR beta chain. Antigen: not known. Trimming stripped 5 bases from V and 6 bases from J, with 11 bases between. This CDR3 contains 13 residues. Germline values: CDR1 MNHEY, CDR2 SVGEGT. With a J-beta primer mix and a sample-barcoded 5' primer, a second PCR ran about 7 to 11 cycles. Every single cDNA molecule received a tag from a template-switch adaptor with 12 random nucleotides. TCRdb reprocessed the 5' RACE reads with MiXCR, giving one entry per CDR3 protein. The sample has about 570,000 distinct CDR3 sequences, approximately 27% seen once. These data originate in a study of blood T cells in healthy people across ages. The overall study: Template switching retrieved approximately one barcoded beta molecule for each two T cells. Findings of the study overall: Unknown CMV status may confound age-related changes in expanded clones.

The rearrangement joins TRBV6-2 or TRBV6-3 to TRBJ2-1; no reliable D call. The sample comprised blood. The receptor comes from a woman between 70 and 85 years old in good health. CDR3 protein: CASSPPDVNEQFF. CDR3 DNA: TGTGCCAGCAGTCCCCCGGACGTCAATGAGCAGTTCTTC.